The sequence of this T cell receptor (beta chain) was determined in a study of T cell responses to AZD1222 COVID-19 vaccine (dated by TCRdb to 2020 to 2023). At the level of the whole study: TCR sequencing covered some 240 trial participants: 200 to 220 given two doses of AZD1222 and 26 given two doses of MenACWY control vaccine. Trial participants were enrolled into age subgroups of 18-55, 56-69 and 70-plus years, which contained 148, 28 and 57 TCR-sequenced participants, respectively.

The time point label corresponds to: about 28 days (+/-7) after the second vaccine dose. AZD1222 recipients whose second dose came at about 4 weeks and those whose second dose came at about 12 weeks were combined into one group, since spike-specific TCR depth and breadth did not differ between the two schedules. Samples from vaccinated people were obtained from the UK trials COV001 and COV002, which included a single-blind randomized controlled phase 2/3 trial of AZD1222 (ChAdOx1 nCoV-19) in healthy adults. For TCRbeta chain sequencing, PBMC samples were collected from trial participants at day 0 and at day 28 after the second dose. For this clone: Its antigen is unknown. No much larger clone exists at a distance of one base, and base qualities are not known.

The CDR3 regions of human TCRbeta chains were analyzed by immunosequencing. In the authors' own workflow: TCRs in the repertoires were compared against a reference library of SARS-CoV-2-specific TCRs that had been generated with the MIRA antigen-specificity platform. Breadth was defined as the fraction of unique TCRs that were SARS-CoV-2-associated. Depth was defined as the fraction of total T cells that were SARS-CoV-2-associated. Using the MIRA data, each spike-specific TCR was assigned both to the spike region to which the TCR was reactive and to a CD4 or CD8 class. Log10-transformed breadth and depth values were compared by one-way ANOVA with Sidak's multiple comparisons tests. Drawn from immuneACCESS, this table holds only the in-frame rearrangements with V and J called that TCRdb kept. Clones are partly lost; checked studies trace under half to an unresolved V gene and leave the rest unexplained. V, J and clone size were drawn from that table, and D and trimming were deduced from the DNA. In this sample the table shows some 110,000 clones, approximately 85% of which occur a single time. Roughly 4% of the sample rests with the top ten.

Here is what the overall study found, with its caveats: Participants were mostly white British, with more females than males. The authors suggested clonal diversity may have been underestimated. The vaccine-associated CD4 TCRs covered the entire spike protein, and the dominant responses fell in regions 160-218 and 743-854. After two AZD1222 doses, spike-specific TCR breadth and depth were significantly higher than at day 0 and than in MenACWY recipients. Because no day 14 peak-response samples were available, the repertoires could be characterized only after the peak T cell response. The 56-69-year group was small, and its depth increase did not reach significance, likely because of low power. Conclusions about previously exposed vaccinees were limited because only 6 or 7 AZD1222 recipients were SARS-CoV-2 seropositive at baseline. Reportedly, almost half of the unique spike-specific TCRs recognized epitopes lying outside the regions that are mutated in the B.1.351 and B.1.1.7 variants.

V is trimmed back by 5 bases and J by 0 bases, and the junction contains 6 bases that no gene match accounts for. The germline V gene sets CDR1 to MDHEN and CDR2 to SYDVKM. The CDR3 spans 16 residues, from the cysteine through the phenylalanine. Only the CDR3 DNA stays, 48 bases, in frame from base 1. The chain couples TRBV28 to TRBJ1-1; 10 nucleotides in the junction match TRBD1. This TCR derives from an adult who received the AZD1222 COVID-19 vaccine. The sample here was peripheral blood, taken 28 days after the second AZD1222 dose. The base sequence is TGTGCCAGCAGTCTCACCGGGACAGGGGTGAACACTGAAGCTTTCTTT. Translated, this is CASSLTGTGVNTEAFF.